These 8 T cell receptor beta chains were sequenced from one sample in a study of shared clonotypes between healthy human individuals. The data were produced by immunoSEQ multiplex PCR, yet TCRdb's version contains in-frame clones alone and is incomplete. The sample lists around 500,000 clones, 76% occurring once. The specimen sequenced was PBMCs. Receptors originate from a woman between 35 and 50 years old in good health. Some clones in this sample may be carry-over from other donors' samples.

Only a few counts were recorded for this clone. The chain recombines TRBV7-9 with TRBJ2-7, with a possible D match to TRBD1 (6 bases). V was shortened by 4 bases and J by 0 bases, with 13 bases between the two germline ends. CDR3 length: 15 residues. From germline, CDR1 is SEHNR and CDR2 FQNEAQ (reference sequence). CDR3 protein: CASSSGQPHSYEQYF. DNA of the CDR3: TGTGCCAGCAGCTCCGGACAGCCGCACTCCTACGAGCAGTACTTC.

This clone has just a few counts. This chain joins TRBV27 and TRBJ2-5; tentatively, D is TRBD2 (6 bases). Per the germline V gene, CDR1 is MNHEY and CDR2 is SMNVEV (reference sequence). V lost 7 bases and J lost 3, with 6 bases in between. The CDR3 runs to 11 residues. The DNA for the CDR3 is TGTGCCAGCAAGCGGGAAGAGACCCAGTACTTC. Its protein is CASKREETQYF.

The chain is built from TRBV11-2 and TRBJ1-2, with 11 nucleotides matching TRBD1. V gave up 6 bases and J gave up 11 bases; unmatched junction bases: 11. Germline loops: CDR1 SGHAT, CDR2 FQNNGV. There are 14 residues in the CDR3. The CDR3, as DNA: TGTGCCAGCAGGGAGAGGACAGGGGGCGTTTTTTACACCTTC. It specifies CASRERTGGVFYTF.

This clone was recorded a few times. The chain carries TRBV5-1 and TRBJ2-3, with D possibly TRBD2 on 6 matching bases. Between the trimmed V and J ends, which lost 3 bases and 2 bases, there was a span of 28 bases. Germline V gives CDR1 SGHRS, CDR2 YFSETQ. The CDR3 contains 20 residues. CDR3 in amino acids: CASSSRFPLTLAGNTDTQYF. CDR3 nucleotides: TGCGCCAGCAGCTCCAGGTTCCCCCTAACACTAGCCGGGAACACAGATACGCAGTATTTT.

The rearrangement links TRBV2 to TRBJ1-5; possibly TRBD1 for D (6 bases). Germline CDR1 and CDR2: SNHLY and FYNNEI. The V gene lost 5 bases and the J gene lost 6 bases, with 8 bases spanning the gap. This CDR3 has 12 residues. The CDR3 loop reads CASSRGVQPQHF. In DNA, the CDR3 is TGTGCCAGCAGTAGGGGGGTTCAGCCCCAGCATTTT.

This chain links TRBV28 with TRBJ2-1; 9 positions agree with TRBD2. Germline lookup yields CDR1 MDHEN and CDR2 SYDVKM. V trimming: 4 bases; J trimming: 7 bases; junction bases outside the gene matches: 14. The CDR3 runs to 17 residues. CDR3 coding DNA: TGTGCCAGCAGTTCAAACCTACTTAGCGGGAGTAGGAATGAGCAGTTCTTC. Encoded protein: CASSSNLLSGSRNEQFF.

The gene calls are TRBV28 and TRBJ2-7; D unresolved. The ends were cut back, 7 bases at V and 0 bases at J, with 10 bases in the middle. The CDR3 is made up of 13 amino acids. The germline V gene has CDR1 MDHEN and CDR2 SYDVKM. Here the CDR3 DNA reads TGTGCCAGCAACGGCGACAACTCCTACGAGCAGTACTTC. Translated, it gives CASNGDNSYEQYF.

The chain links TRBV9 to TRBJ1-3; D is unclear. This CDR3 comprises 13 residues. Trimming took off 0 bases at V and 9 bases at J, with 10 bases between the two ends. Germline V gene sequence: CDR1 SGDLS, CDR2 YYNGEE. The DNA of the CDR3 is TGTGCCAGCAGCGTAGCTGTGTCGGGCACCATATATTTT. It specifies CASSVAVSGTIYF.